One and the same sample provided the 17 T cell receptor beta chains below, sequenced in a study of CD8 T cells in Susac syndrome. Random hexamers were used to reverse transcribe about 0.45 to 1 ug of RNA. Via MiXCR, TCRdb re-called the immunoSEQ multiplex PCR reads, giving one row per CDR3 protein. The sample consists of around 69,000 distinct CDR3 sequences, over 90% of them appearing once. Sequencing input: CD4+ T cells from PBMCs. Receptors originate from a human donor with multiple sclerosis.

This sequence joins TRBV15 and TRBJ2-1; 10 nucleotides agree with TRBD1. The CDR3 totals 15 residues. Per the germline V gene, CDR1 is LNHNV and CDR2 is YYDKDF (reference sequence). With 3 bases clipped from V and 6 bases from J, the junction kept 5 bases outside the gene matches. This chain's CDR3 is CATSRPGQGSNEQFF. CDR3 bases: TGTGCCACCAGCAGGCCGGGACAGGGGAGCAATGAGCAGTTCTTC.

CDR3 coding DNA: TGTGCCAGCAGGTCACAGGGAAATCAGCCCCAGCATTTT. This codes for CASRSQGNQPQHF. The rearrangement joins TRBV12-3 or TRBV12-4 to TRBJ1-5; tentative D call: TRBD1 (6 bases). The CDR3 sequence is 13 residues long. Deletions cut 6 bases from V and 4 bases from J, with 10 bases between.

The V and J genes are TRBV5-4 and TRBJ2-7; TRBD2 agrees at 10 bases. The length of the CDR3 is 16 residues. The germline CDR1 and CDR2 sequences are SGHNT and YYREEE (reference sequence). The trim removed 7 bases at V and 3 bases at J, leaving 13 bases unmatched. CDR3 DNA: TGTGCCAGCGGAAGGAGCGGGGGGGCCCAATTCTACGAGCAGTACTTC. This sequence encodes CASGRSGGAQFYEQYF.

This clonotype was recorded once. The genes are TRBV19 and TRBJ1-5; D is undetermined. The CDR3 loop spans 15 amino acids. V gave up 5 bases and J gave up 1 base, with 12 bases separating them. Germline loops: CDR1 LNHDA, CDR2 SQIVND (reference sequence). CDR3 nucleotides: TGTGCCAGTAGTCCCTCCCCCTGGAGCAATCAGCCCCAGCATTTT. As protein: CASSPSPWSNQPQHF.

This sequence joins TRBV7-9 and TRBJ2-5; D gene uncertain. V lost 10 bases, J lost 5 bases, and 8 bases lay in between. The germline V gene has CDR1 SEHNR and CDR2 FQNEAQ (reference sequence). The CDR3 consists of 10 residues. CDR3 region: CAIIDETQYF. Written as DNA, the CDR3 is TGTGCCATTATAGACGAGACCCAGTACTTC.

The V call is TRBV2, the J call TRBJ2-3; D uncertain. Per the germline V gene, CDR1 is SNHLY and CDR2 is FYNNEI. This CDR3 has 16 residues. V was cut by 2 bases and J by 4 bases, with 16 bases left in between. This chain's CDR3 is CASSERQNRASDTQYF. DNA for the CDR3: TGTGCCAGCAGTGAACGGCAAAACCGCGCGTCAGATACGCAGTATTTT.

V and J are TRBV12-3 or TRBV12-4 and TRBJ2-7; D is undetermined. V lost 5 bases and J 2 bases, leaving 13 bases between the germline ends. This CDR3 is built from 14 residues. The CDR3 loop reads CASSVGWGTYEQYF. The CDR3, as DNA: TGTGCCAGCAGTGTGGGGTGGGGTACCTACGAGCAGTACTTC.

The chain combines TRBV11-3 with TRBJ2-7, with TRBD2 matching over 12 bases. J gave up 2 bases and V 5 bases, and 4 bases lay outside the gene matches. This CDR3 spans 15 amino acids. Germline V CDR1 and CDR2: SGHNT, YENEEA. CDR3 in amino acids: CASSPRTSGAYEQYF. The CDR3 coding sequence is TGTGCCAGCAGCCCTCGGACTAGCGGGGCCTACGAGCAGTACTTC.

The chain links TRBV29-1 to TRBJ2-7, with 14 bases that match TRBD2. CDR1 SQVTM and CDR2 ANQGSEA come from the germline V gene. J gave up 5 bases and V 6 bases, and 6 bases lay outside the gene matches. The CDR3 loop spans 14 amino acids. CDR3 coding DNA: TGCAGCGTGTCGACTAGCGGGGGGGCAAACGAGCAGTACGTC. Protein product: CSVSTSGGANEQYV.

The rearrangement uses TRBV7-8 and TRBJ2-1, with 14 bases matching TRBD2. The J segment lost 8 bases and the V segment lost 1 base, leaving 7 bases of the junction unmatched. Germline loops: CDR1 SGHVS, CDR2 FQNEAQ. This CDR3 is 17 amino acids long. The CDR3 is CASSLGYRTSGGYEQFF. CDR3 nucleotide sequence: TGTGCCAGCAGCTTAGGGTACAGGACTAGCGGGGGGTATGAGCAGTTCTTC.

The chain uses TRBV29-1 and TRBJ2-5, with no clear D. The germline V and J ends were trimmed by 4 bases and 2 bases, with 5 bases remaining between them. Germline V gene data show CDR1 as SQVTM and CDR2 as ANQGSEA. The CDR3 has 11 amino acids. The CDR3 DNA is TGCAGCGTTGGACATCAAGAGACCCAGTACTTC. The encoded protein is CSVGHQETQYF.

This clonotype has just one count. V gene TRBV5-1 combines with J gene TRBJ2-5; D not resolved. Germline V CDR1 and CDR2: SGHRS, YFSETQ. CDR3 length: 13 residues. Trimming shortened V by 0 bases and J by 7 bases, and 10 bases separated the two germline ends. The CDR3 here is CASSLVTPATQYF. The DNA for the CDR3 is TGCGCCAGCAGCTTGGTAACGCCGGCGACCCAGTACTTC.

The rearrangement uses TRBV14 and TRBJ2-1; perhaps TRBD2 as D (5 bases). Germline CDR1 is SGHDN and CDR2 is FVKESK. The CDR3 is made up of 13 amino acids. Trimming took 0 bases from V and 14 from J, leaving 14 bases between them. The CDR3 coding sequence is TGTGCCAGCAGCCAAGATTACGGGATAGGCGAGTTCTTC. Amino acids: CASSQDYGIGEFF.

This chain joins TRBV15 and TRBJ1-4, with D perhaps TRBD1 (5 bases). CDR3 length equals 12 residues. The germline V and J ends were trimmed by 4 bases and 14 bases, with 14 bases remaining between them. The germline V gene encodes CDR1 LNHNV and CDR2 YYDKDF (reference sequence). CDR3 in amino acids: CATSTRPGRLFF. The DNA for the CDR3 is TGTGCCACCAGCACGCGACCGGGACGGCTGTTTTTT.

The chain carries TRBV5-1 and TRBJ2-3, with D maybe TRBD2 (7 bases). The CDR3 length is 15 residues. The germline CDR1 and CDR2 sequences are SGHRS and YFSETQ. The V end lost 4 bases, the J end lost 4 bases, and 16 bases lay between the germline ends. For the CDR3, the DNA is TGCGCCAGCAGCGCCATTGGGGGGGGCGCAGATACGCAGTATTTT. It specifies CASSAIGGGADTQYF.

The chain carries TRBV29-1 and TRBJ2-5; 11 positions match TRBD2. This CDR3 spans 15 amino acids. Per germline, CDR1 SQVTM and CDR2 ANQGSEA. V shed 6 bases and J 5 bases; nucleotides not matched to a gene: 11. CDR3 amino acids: CSVVTSGGLGETQYF. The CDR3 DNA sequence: TGCAGCGTCGTTACTAGCGGGGGCCTGGGGGAGACCCAGTACTTC.

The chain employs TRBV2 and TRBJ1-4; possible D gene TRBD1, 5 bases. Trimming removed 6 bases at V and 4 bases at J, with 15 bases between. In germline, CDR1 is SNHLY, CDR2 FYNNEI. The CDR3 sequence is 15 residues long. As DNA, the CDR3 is TGTGCCAGCAGAGCCCTAAGGGGAGGTAATGAAAAACTGTTTTTT. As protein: CASRALRGGNEKLFF.